One T cell receptor beta chain is described in this entry. The data stem from a study of cytomegalovirus exposure and HLA in healthy donors. J lost 0 bases, V lost 4 bases, and 5 bases had no gene match. Germline lookup yields CDR1 GTSNPN and CDR2 SVGIG (reference sequence). CDR3 length: 16 residues. The PCR had 60 Vbeta and 13 Jbeta primers. The method was immunoSEQ multiplex PCR; TCRdb's version includes in-frame clones alone and lacks a portion of them. The sample contains 150,000 to 200,000 clones, approximately 80% of which appear only once. This chain joins TRBV30 and TRBJ2-3; TRBD2 matches at 12 bases. The sequenced sample was PBMCs. The receptor's source is a woman in her thirties or forties in good health and CMV-seropositive. CDR3 loop: CAWTTGTSGSTDTQYF. The CDR3 DNA follows: TGTGCCTGGACCACAGGGACTAGCGGGAGCACAGATACGCAGTATTTT.